This record concerns one T cell receptor beta chain sequence. The sample comes from a study of T cells in Graves' hyperthyroidism and ophthalmopathy. Trimming took 1 base from V and 0 from J, leaving 12 bases between them. The germline CDR1 and CDR2 sequences are LGHDT and YNNKEL (reference sequence). The CDR3 is 16 residues long. What was amplified from RNA transcripts were TCR beta CDR3 regions. During a first-round RT-PCR of the TCR CDR3, the HTBI primer set was used. A single record per CDR3 protein comes from TCRdb applying MiXCR to the multiplex PCR reads. The top ten hold around 54% of the sample, which has a few hundred thousand distinct CDR3 sequences, approximately 23% seen once.

The J gene is TRBJ1-1, the V gene TRBV3-1; D is undetermined. The sample comprised blood. This TCR came from a woman in her seventies with Graves' ophthalmopathy. The CDR3 loop reads CASSQGWAVLNTEAFF. Here the CDR3 DNA reads TGTGCCAGCAGCCAAGGGTGGGCGGTTCTGAACACTGAAGCTTTCTTT.